This T cell receptor beta chain came from a study of blood T cells in healthy people across ages (dated by TCRdb to between 2014 and 2017). The study in broad terms: Template switching captured roughly one uniquely barcoded TCR beta cDNA molecule per two T cells in model experiments. Two additional independent replicas of 1 million unique cDNA reads from the same blood draw were analyzed for two donors (one aged 18 to 30 and one aged 80 or older). Age-related changes in TCR beta repertoire diversity were measured in the study by deep sequencing normalized with unique cDNA molecular identifiers. The donors were split into four age groups: young (average around 15 years), middle-aged (roughly 42), aged (about 56) and long-lived (over 75). To avoid experimental bias, donors of different ages were randomly spread across the sequencing lanes. The paper as a whole reports these results and caveats: Observed TCR beta diversity correlated strongly with the percentage of naive T cells measured by flow cytometry. As age increased, observed TCR beta diversity per million T cells dropped in a roughly linear way, and a significant reduction was already evident by age about 36. Compared with the aged group, more naive CD4+ T cells, fewer expanded clones and increased TCR diversity were shown by the long-lived group, suggesting age selection. Because the CMV infection status of the donors was unknown, age-related changes in expanded clonotypes may potentially have been confounded. Conclusive comparison of naive and antigen-experienced compartments was prevented by the profiling of bulk unsorted PBMCs. Estimates of total diversity from one million sequenced T cells were regarded as lower bounds and underestimates.

The library was produced with 5' RACE. Sequencing instrument: Illumina HiSeq 2500. The second PCR ran for about 7 to 11 cycles and used a J-beta primer mix along with a sample-barcoded 5' primer. A template-switch 5' adaptor carrying 12 random nucleotides introduced a unique molecular identifier onto each TCR beta cDNA molecule. Each sample yielded at least 2.5 million CDR3-containing paired-end reads. First-strand cDNA synthesis was performed from all RNA using the Mint cDNA synthesis kit, with priming by a TRBC-specific oligonucleotide. All cDNA was treated with uracil-DNA glycosylase and then went through a first 18-cycle PCR with the universal primers M1SS and BC2_uni_R. Per the source publication's procedure: For normalization, 1 million high-quality reads, each with a distinct molecular identifier, were randomly selected from each sample. Instead of being binned into consensus sequences, reads that shared molecular identifiers were thrown out. CDR3 identification, clonotype clustering and error correction used MiTCR with a Q25 quality threshold and the strictest error-elimination algorithm. A nonparametric unseen species model with Euler transformation was used to estimate lower-bound total TCR beta diversity. TCRdb itself trimmed the public reads at Q25 with fastp, ran MiXCR and retained productive beta chains. A single entry per CDR3 protein holds the most common genes and DNA from its merged rows. For this entry, the V and J calls and clone size follow TCRdb and not the study's own pipeline. The sample includes 1.5 million to 2 million distinct CDR3 sequences, with about 50% observed a single time. The top ten constitute more than 2% of the sample.

Concerning this clonotype: Its specific antigen is unknown. No much larger clone exists at a distance of one base, and base qualities are not known.

Systemically healthy Caucasian individuals from Russia, around 38 in total and aged about 6 to 100 years, were included as donors. Approximately 10 milliliters of peripheral blood were collected from each donor into EDTA-treated Vacutainer tubes. Ficoll-Paque density-gradient centrifugation was used to isolate PBMCs, with at least 6.5 million per sample. Trizol reagent was used to extract total RNA from the PBMCs, yielding at least 5 micrograms per sample. Naive CD45RAhigh/CD27high T cell percentages were measured by flow cytometry on a PBMC aliquot from every donor. Taken from the germline V gene, the CDR1 and CDR2 loops are MNHEY and SVGAGI. The CDR3 covers 15 residues, taking in both the cysteine and the phenylalanine. Only the CDR3 portion is preserved as DNA: 45 bases, with reading frame beginning at the first base. Trimming removed 1 base from V and 7 bases from J, leaving 14 bases between the germline ends.

The sequence was collected from a woman in her 40s in good health. In this chain, TRBV6-5 is recombined with TRBJ2-1, with the D segment identity uncertain. Sample: blood. The CDR3 region has the sequence CASSYLPKTSNEQFF. The sequenced DNA: TGTGCCAGCAGTTACTTGCCTAAAACATCTAATGAGCAGTTCTTC.